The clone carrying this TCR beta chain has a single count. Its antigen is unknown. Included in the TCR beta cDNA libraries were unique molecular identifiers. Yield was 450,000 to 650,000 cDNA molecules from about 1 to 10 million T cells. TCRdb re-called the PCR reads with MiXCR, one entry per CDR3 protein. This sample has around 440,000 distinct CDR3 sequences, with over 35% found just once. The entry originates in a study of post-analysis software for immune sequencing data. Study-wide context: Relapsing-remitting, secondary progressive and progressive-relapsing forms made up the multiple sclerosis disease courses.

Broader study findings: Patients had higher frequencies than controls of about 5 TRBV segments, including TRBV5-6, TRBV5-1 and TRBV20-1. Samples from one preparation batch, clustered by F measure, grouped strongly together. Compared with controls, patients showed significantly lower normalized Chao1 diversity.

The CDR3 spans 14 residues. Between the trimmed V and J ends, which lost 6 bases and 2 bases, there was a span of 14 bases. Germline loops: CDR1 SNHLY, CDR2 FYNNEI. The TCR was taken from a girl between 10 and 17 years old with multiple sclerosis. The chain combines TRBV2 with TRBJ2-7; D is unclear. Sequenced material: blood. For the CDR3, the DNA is TGTGCCAGCAGCTACCTGGAAGGGACCTACGAGCAGTACTTC. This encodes CASSYLEGTYEQYF.